The present T cell receptor (beta chain) was sequenced within a study of blood T cell repertoires in COVID-19. The overall study: Samples came from the United States, Italy and Spain, spanning acute and convalescent COVID-19.

The germline V gene has CDR1 DFQATT and CDR2 SNEGSKA (reference sequence). Trimming removed 3 bases at V and 1 base at J, with 21 bases between. The CDR3 is 17 amino acids. Sequenced by immunoSEQ multiplex PCR; TCRdb stores in-frame clones only, minus some. The sample consists of some 100,000 clones, roughly 90% of them appearing once. What was sequenced was peripheral blood. The source of this sequence is a man aged 65 to 85 who had recovered from COVID-19. The chain links TRBV20-1 to TRBJ1-2; D might be TRBD1 (5 bases). The CDR3 is CSASMSRALSSNYGYTF. Here the CDR3 DNA reads TGCAGTGCTAGTATGTCCAGGGCCCTCTCAAGTAACTATGGCTACACCTTC.